This TCR beta chain emerged from a study of blood T cell repertoires in COVID-19. Turning to the study itself: T cells, B-cell-depleted T cells, or PBMCs supplied cDNA or gDNA.

Libraries were prepared by immunoSEQ multiplex PCR; TCRdb keeps only in-frame clonotypes and omits some of them. The sample carries roughly 200,000 clones, about 85% recorded once. The V end lost 4 bases, the J end lost 6 bases, and 8 bases lay between the germline ends. Germline CDR1 is SGHKS and CDR2 is YYEKEE (reference sequence). This CDR3 spans 12 amino acids. V usage is TRBV5-5 and J usage is TRBJ2-1; a possible D gene is TRBD1 (6 bases). The sample comprised PBMCs or T cells enriched from blood (not recorded which). The receptor's source is a man between 35 and 55 years old who had recovered from COVID-19. The CDR3 region has the DNA TGTGCCAGCAGCCTACAGGGCAATGAGCAGTTCTTC. It translates to CASSLQGNEQFF. The full variable domain, completed using reference TRBV5-5 and TRBJ2-1, is DAGVTQSPTHLIKTRGQQVTLRCSPISGHKSVSWYQQVLGQGPQFIFQYYEKEERGRGNFPDRFSARQFPNYSSELNVNALLLGDSALYLCASSLQGNEQFFGPGTRLTVL.